This T cell receptor (beta chain) was profiled in a study of OX40 agonist ivuxolimab in advanced cancers. Findings and caveats of the study: The authors also found low normalized T-cell clonal expansion in some nonresponders. Among the least clonally expanded were partial responders at 0.1-3.0 mg/kg.

The length of the CDR3 is 13 residues. Germline values: CDR1 MRHNA, CDR2 SNTAGT. V dropped 4 bases and J dropped 8 bases, with 14 bases sitting between them. About this clone itself: What it binds is unknown.

Profiled with immunoSEQ multiplex PCR; TCRdb holds only in-frame clones, not every one. The sample has some 58,000 clones, around 93% seen once; the top ten hold around 2%. The rearrangement joins TRBV6-4 to TRBJ1-1; perhaps TRBD1 as D (5 bases). The input for sequencing was CD4+ or CD8+ T cells sorted from blood, taken in a trial of the OX40 agonist ivuxolimab. The clonotype was recovered from an adult with an advanced solid tumor such as melanoma, head and neck, liver or kidney cancer. This chain's CDR3 is CASSGGDGSEAFF. The DNA for the CDR3 is TGTGCCAGCAGTGGGGGGGATGGAAGCGAAGCTTTCTTT.